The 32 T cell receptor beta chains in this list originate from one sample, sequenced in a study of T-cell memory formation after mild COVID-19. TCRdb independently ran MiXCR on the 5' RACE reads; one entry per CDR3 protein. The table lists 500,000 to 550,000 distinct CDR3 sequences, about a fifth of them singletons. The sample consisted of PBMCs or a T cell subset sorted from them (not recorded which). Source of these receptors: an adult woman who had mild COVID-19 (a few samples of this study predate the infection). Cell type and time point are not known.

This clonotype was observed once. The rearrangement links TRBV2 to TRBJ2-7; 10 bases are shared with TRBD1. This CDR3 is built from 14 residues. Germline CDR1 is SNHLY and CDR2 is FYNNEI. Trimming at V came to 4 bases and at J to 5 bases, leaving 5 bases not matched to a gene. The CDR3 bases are TGTGCCAGCAGTGCAGACAGGGGGCCAGACGAGCAGTACTTC. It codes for CASSADRGPDEQYF.

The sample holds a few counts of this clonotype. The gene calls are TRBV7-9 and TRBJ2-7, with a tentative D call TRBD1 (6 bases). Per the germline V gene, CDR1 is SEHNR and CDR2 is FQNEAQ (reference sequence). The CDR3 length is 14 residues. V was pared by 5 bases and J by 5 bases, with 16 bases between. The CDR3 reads CASSPTTGNHEQYF. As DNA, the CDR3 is TGTGCCAGCAGCCCTACAACAGGGAACCACGAGCAGTACTTC.

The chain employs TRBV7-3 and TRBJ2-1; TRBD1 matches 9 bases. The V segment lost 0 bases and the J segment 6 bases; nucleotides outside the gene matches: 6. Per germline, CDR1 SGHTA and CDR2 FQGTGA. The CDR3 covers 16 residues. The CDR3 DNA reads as TGTGCCAGCAGCTTAACGTCGGGGACAGGGTCCAATGAGCAGTTCTTC. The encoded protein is CASSLTSGTGSNEQFF.

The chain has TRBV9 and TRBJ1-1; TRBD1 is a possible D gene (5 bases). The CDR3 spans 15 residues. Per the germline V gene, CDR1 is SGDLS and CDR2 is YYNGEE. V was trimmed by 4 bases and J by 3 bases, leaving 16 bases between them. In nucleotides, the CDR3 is TGTGCCAGCAGCCCAAGAGAGAGGGGAGACACTGAAGCTTTCTTT. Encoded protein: CASSPRERGDTEAFF.

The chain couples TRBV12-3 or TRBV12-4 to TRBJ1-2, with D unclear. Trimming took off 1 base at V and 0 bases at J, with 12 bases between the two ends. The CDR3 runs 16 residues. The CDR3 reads CASSLGVRGSNYGYTF. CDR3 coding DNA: TGTGCCAGCAGTTTAGGTGTCCGGGGATCTAACTATGGCTACACCTTC.

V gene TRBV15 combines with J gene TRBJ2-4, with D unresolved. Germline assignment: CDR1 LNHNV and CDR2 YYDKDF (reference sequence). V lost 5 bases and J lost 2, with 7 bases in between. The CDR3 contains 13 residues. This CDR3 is CATSLTSKNIQYF. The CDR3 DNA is TGTGCCACCAGCCTGACTTCCAAAAACATTCAGTACTTC.

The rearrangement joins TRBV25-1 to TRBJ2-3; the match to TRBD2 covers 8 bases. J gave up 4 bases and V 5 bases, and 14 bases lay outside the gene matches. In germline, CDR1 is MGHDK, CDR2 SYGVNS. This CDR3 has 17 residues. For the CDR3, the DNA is TGTGCCAGCAGTCCATCCCCCGAGGCGGGAGGTGCAGATACGCAGTATTTT. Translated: CASSPSPEAGGADTQYF.

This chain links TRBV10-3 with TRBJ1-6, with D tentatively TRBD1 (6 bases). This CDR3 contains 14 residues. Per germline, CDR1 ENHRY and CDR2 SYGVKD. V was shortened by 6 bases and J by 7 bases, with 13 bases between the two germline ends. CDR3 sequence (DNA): TGTGCCATCAGGATACAGGGAGACAATTCACCCCTCCACTTT. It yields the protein CAIRIQGDNSPLHF.

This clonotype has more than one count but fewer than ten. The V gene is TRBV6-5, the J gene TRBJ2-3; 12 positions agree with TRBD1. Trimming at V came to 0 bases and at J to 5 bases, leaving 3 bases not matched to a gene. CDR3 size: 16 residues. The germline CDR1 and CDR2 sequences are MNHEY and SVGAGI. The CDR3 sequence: CASSYSRDRGQDTQYF. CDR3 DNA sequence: TGTGCCAGCAGTTACTCGAGGGACAGGGGGCAAGATACGCAGTATTTT.

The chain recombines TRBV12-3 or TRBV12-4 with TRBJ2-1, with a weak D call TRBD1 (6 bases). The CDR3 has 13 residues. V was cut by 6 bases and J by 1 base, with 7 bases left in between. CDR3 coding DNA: TGTGCCAGCAGCGGACAGTCCTACAATGAGCAGTTCTTC. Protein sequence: CASSGQSYNEQFF.

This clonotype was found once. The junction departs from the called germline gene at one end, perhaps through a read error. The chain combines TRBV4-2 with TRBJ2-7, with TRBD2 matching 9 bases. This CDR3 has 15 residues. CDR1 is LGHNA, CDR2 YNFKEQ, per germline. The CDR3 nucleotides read TGTGCCAGCAGCGAACTAGCGGGCCCCTCCTCCGAGCAGTACTTC. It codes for CASSELAGPSSEQYF.

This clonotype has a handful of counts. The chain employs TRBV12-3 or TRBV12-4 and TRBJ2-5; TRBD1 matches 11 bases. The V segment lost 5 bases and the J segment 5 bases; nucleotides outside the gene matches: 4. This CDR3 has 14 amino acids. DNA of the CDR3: TGTGCCAGCAGTCCGGACAGGGGGCATGAGACCCAGTACTTC. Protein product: CASSPDRGHETQYF.

This CDR3 is CASSPVSNEQYF. The CDR3 DNA reads as TGTGCCAGCAGCCCCGTTAGCAACGAGCAGTACTTC. V is TRBV7-9 and J is TRBJ2-7, with no clear D. CDR3 size: 12 residues. The germline V gene has CDR1 SEHNR and CDR2 FQNEAQ (reference sequence). V dropped 5 bases and J dropped 5 bases, with 10 bases sitting between them.

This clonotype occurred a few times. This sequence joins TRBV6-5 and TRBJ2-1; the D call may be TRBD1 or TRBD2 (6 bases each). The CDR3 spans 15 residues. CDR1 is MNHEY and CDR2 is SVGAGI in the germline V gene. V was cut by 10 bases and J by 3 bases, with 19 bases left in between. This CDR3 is CATKRGEGGYNEQFF. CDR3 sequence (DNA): TGTGCCACCAAAAGGGGGGAAGGGGGCTACAATGAGCAGTTCTTC.

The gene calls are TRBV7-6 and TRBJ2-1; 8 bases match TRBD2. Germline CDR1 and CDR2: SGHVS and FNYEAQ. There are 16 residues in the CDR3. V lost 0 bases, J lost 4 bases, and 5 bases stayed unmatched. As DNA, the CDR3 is TGTGCCAGCAGCTTAGCGTGGAGCGGGGGTTACAATGAGCAGTTCTTC. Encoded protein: CASSLAWSGGYNEQFF.

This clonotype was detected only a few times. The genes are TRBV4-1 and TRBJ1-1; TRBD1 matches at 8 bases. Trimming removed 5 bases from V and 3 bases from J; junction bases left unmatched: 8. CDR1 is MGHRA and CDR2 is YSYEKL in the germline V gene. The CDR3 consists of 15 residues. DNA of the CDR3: TGCGCCAGCAGCATATCGGACAGGGTCCACACTGAAGCTTTCTTT. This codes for CASSISDRVHTEAFF.

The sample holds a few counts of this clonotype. The CDR3 sequence: CSASPLVAGSSYEQYF. In DNA, the CDR3 is TGCAGTGCTAGTCCGCTGGTAGCGGGTTCCTCCTACGAGCAGTACTTC. The chain links TRBV20-1 to TRBJ2-7, with 7 bases lining up with TRBD2. With V trimmed by 3 bases and J by 0 bases, 11 bases remained unmatched. Per the germline V gene, CDR1 is DFQATT and CDR2 is SNEGSKA (reference sequence). This CDR3 is built from 16 residues.

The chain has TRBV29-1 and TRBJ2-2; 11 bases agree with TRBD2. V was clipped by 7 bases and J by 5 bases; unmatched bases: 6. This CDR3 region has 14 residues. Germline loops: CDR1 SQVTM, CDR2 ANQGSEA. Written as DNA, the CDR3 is TGCAGCGCCAAACTAGCGGGAGATACCGGGGAGCTGTTTTTT. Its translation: CSAKLAGDTGELFF.

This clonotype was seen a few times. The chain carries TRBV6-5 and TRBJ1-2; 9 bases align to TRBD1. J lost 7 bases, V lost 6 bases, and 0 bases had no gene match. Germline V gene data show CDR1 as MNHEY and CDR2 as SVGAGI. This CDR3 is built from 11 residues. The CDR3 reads CASRQGAGYTF. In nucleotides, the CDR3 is TGTGCCAGCAGACAGGGGGCTGGCTACACCTTC.

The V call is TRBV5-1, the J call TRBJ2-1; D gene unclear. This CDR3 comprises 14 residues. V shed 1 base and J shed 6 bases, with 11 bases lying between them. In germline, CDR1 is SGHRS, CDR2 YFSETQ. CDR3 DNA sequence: TGCGCCAGCAGCTTGAGTAGCTACCTCAATGAGCAGTTCTTC. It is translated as CASSLSSYLNEQFF.

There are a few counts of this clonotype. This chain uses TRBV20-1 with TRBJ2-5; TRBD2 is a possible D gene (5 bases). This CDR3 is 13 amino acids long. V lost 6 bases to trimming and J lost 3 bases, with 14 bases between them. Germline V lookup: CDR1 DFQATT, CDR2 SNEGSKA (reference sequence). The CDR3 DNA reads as TGCAGTGCCCAGAGGACTTCGAAAGAGACCCAGTACTTC. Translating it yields CSAQRTSKETQYF.

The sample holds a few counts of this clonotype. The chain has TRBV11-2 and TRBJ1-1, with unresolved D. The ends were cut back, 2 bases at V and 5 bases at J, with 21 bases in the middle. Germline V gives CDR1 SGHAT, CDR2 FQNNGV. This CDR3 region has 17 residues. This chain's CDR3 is CASSLLRSQEVRTEAFF. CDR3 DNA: TGTGCCAGCAGCTTATTACGAAGCCAGGAGGTACGGACTGAAGCTTTCTTT.

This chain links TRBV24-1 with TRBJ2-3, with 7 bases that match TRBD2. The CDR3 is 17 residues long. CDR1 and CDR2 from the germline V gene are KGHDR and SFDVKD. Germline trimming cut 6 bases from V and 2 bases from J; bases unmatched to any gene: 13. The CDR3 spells CATSPAGTIPTTDTQYF. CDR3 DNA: TGTGCCACCAGTCCCGCCGGGACTATACCAACCACAGATACGCAGTATTTT.

The chain's CDR3 is CASSLRSPGSSGNTIYF. CDR3 sequence (DNA): TGTGCCAGCAGCTTGAGATCCCCTGGGAGCTCTGGAAACACCATATATTTT. The chain recombines TRBV5-4 with TRBJ1-3; D is undetermined. Trimming took off 1 base at V and 0 bases at J, with 14 bases between the two ends. Germline V gene lookup returns CDR1 SGHNT and CDR2 YYREEE (reference sequence). This CDR3 contains 17 residues.

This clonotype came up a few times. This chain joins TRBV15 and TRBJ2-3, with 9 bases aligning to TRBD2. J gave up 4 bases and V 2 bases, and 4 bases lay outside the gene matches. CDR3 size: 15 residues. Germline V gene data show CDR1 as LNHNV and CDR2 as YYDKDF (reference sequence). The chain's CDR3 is CATSRTVAGADTQYF. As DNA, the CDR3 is TGTGCCACCAGCAGAACGGTAGCGGGAGCAGATACGCAGTATTTT.

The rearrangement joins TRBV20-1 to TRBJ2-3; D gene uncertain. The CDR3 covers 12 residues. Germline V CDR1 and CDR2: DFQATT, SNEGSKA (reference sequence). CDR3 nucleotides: TGCAGCGATGAAACACTCACAGATACGCAGTATTTT. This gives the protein CSDETLTDTQYF.

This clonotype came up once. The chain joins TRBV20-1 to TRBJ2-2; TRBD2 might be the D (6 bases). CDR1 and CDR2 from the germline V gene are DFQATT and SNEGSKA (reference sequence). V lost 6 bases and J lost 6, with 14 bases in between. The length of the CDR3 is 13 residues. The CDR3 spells CSARDWGAGELFF. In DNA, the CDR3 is TGCAGTGCACGGGACTGGGGGGCCGGGGAGCTGTTTTTT.

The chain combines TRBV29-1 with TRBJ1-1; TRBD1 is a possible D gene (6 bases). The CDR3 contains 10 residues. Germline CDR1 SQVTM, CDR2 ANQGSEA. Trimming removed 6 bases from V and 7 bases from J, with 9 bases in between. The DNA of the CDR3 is TGCAGCGTCAAGGACAGTGAAGCTTTCTTT. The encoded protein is CSVKDSEAFF.

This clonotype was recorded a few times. In DNA, the CDR3 is TGCAGTGCTAGAGATGTGACTAGCGGCTACAATGAGCAGTTCTTC. This codes for CSARDVTSGYNEQFF. The genes are TRBV20-1 and TRBJ2-1; TRBD2 agrees at 9 bases. This CDR3 is built from 15 residues. Unmatched junction bases numbered 3, after V lost 0 bases and J lost 3 bases. Germline V CDR1 and CDR2: DFQATT, SNEGSKA (reference sequence).

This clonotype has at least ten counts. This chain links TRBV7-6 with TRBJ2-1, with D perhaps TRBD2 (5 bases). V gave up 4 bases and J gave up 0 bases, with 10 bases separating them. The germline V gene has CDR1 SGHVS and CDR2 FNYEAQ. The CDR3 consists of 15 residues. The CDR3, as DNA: TGTGCCAGCAGCTCTAGCACTAGCTCCTACAATGAGCAGTTCTTC. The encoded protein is CASSSSTSSYNEQFF.

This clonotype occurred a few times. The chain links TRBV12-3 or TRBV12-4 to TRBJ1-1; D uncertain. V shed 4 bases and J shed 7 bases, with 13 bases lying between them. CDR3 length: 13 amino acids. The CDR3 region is CASSSGEWNEAFF. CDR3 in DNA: TGTGCCAGCAGTTCGGGAGAGTGGAATGAAGCTTTCTTT.

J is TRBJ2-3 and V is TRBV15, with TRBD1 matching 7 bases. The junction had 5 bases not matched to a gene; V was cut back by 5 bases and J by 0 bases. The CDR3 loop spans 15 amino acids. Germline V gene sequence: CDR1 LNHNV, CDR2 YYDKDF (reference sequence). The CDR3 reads CATSPRQGSTDTQYF. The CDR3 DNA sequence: TGTGCCACCAGCCCCCGACAGGGTAGCACAGATACGCAGTATTTT.